Each of the 14 T cell receptor beta chains below was sequenced from the same sample in a study of T cell responses to AZD1222 COVID-19 vaccine (dated by TCRdb to the early 2020s). Preparation of the library involved the immunoSEQ multiplex PCR assay. TCRdb re-hosts the immuneACCESS table, in-frame sequences only. Its copies lack some clones; in the studies checked, an unresolved V gene accounts for under half of them, and the cause for the rest is not known. The sample table shows 100,000 to 150,000 clones, and approximately 89% are seen once. The top ten hold about 5.6% of the sample. The intended sense of this specimen's time point label: baseline before first vaccination. Sequenced material: peripheral blood, taken on day 0 of AZD1222 vaccination. These receptors were taken from an adult in good health.

The count of this clone is one. The chain carries TRBV18 and TRBJ1-5; D remains unclear. The CDR3 is 15 amino acids. The V gene lost 4 bases and the J gene lost 3 bases, with 13 bases spanning the gap. Germline assignment: CDR1 KGHSH and CDR2 LQKENI. The CDR3 loop is CASSLAEGPNQPQHF. The CDR3 nucleotides are TGTGCCAGCTCACTGGCGGAAGGGCCCAATCAGCCCCAGCATTTT.

This clone was picked up one time. The rearrangement joins TRBV18 to TRBJ1-2, with D uncertain. V lost 3 bases to trimming and J lost 0 bases, with 5 bases between them. Germline lookup yields CDR1 KGHSH and CDR2 LQKENI. The CDR3 loop spans 13 amino acids. The CDR3 spells CASSPKTNYGYTF. CDR3 nucleotides: TGTGCCAGCTCACCTAAGACTAACTATGGCTACACCTTC.

This chain links TRBV4-2 with TRBJ2-5; 7 bases line up with TRBD2. V lost 3 bases to trimming and J lost 1 base; unmatched junction nucleotides: 11. Germline V gene sequence: CDR1 LGHNA, CDR2 YNFKEQ. CDR3 length equals 17 residues. CDR3: CASSQEPLAAPQETQYF. The CDR3 nucleotides read TGTGCCAGCAGCCAGGAACCTCTAGCGGCGCCCCAAGAGACCCAGTACTTC.

The V call is TRBV28, the J call TRBJ2-7; tentative D call: TRBD2 (6 bases). CDR1 is MDHEN, CDR2 SYDVKM, per germline. Trimming took 8 bases from V and 0 from J, leaving 11 bases between them. CDR3 size: 13 residues. The CDR3 reads CASWDGSSYEQYF. CDR3 DNA: TGTGCCAGCTGGGACGGGAGCTCCTACGAGCAGTACTTC.

This chain connects TRBV20-1 to TRBJ2-1; D is unresolved. The length of the CDR3 is 11 residues. Trimming took 6 bases from V and 10 from J, leaving 13 bases between them. Per the germline V gene, CDR1 is DFQATT and CDR2 is SNEGSKA (reference sequence). The CDR3 bases are TGCAGTGCGCATAGGGTGAGGGAGCAGTTCTTC. This encodes CSAHRVREQFF.

J is TRBJ2-6 and V is TRBV27; tentatively, D is TRBD1 (6 bases). V was shortened by 9 bases and J by 7 bases, with 10 bases between the two germline ends. The CDR3 covers 12 residues. The germline gives CDR1 MNHEY, CDR2 SMNVEV (reference sequence). The CDR3 DNA sequence: TGTGCCAGTTCAGGGGATGCCAACGTCCTGACTTTC. Its translation is CASSGDANVLTF.

The chain employs TRBV27 and TRBJ2-7; 7 bases are shared with TRBD2. The CDR3 contains 15 residues. The ends lost 5 bases at V and 4 bases at J; junction bases unmatched: 11. Germline CDR1 MNHEY, CDR2 SMNVEV (reference sequence). The CDR3 region is CASSPWSTGGYEQYF. CDR3 nucleotide sequence: TGTGCCAGCAGTCCCTGGTCTACGGGGGGTTACGAGCAGTACTTC.

The gene calls are TRBV2 and TRBJ2-3; D call uncertain. This CDR3 has 13 amino acids. CDR1 is SNHLY, CDR2 FYNNEI, per germline. Trimming stripped 1 base from V and 5 bases from J, with 7 bases between. CDR3 region: CASSEVRRDTQYF. CDR3 in DNA: TGTGCCAGCAGTGAAGTCAGGAGAGATACGCAGTATTTT.

V and J are TRBV10-1 and TRBJ2-1; 10 positions agree with TRBD2. This CDR3 region has 14 residues. V trimming: 4 bases; J trimming: 9 bases; junction bases outside the gene matches: 6. From germline, CDR1 is WNHNN and CDR2 SYGVQD (reference sequence). CDR3 protein: CASSGQREGTEQFF. In DNA, the CDR3 is TGCGCCAGCAGTGGCCAGCGGGAGGGCACTGAGCAGTTCTTC.

This chain uses TRBV27 with TRBJ1-5; D uncertain. The V gene's germline CDR1 is MNHEY and CDR2 SMNVEV (reference sequence). The CDR3 consists of 14 residues. Trimming removed 3 bases at V and 7 bases at J, with 13 bases between. CDR3: CASSFSADTQPQHF. CDR3 nucleotide sequence: TGTGCCAGCAGTTTTTCAGCGGATACCCAGCCCCAGCATTTT.

This clone was observed a handful of times. This chain links TRBV16 with TRBJ2-7, with D possibly being TRBD1 or TRBD2 (6 bases each). Germline values: CDR1 KGHSY, CDR2 FQNENV. Trimming removed 4 bases at V and 7 bases at J, with 17 bases between. The CDR3 runs to 14 residues. DNA for the CDR3: TGTGCCAGCAGCCCCGCCTTGGGGGCGGGAGAGCAGTACTTC. Translation: CASSPALGAGEQYF.

The V and J genes are TRBV2 and TRBJ2-1, with TRBD2 matching 8 bases. After removal of 3 bases from V and 8 bases from J, the junction contained 3 bases not matched to a gene. The CDR3 is made up of 13 amino acids. From germline, CDR1 is SNHLY and CDR2 FYNNEI. The CDR3, as DNA: TGTGCCAGCAGTGAGGGACTAGAGGATGAGCAGTTCTTC. It codes for CASSEGLEDEQFF.

The chain links TRBV4-1 to TRBJ2-5, with 7 bases identical to TRBD1. The CDR3 has 17 residues. The V and J ends lost 5 bases and 5 bases, in that order; junction bases with no gene match: 17. The germline V gene encodes CDR1 MGHRA and CDR2 YSYEKL. DNA of the CDR3: TGCGCCAGCAGCGCCCGTAGTACAGGGGATTTTACGGAGACCCAGTACTTC. This sequence encodes CASSARSTGDFTETQYF.

The chain has TRBV5-1 and TRBJ2-3; 8 bases are a match to TRBD2. The CDR3 consists of 15 residues. After removal of 1 base from V and 2 bases from J, the junction contained 3 bases not matched to a gene. Germline CDR1 reads SGHRS; CDR2 reads YFSETQ. The CDR3 nucleotides are TGCGCCAGCAGCTTGACGGGGGGGCCCACAGATACGCAGTATTTT. This codes for CASSLTGGPTDTQYF. The variable domain in full, completed from reference TRBV5-1 and TRBJ2-3, reads KAGVTQTPRYLIKTRGQQVTLSCSPISGHRSVSWYQQTPGQGLQFLFEYFSETQRNKGNFPGRFSGRQFSNSRSEMNVSTLELGDSALYLCASSLTGGPTDTQYFGPGTRLTVL.